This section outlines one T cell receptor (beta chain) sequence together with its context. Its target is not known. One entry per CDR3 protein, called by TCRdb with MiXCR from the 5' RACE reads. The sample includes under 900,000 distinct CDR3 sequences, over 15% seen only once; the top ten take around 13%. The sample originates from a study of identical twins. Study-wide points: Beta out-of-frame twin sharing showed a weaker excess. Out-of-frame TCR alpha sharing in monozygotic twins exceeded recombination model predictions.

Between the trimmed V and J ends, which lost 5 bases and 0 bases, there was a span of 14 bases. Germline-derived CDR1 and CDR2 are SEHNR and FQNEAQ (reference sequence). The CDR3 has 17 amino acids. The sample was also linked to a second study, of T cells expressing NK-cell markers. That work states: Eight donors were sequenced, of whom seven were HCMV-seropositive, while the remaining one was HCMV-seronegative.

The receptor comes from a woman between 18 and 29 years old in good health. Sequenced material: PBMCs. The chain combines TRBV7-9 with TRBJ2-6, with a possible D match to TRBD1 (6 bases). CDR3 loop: CASSPQGRSSGANVLTF. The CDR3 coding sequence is TGTGCCAGCAGCCCACAGGGCCGGTCCTCTGGGGCCAACGTCCTGACTTTC.